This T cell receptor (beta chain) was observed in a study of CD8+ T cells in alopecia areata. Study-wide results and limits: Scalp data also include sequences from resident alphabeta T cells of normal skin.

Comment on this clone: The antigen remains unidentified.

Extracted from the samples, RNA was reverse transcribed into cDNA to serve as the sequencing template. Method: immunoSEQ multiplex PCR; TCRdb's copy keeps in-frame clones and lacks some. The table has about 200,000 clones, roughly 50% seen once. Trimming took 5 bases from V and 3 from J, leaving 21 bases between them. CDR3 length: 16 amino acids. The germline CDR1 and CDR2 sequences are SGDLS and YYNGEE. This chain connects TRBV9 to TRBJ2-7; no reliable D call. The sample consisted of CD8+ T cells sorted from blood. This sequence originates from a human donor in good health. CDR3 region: CASRGHQDELIYEQYF. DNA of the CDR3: TGTGCCAGCAGGGGTCACCAGGACGAGTTGATCTACGAGCAGTACTTC.